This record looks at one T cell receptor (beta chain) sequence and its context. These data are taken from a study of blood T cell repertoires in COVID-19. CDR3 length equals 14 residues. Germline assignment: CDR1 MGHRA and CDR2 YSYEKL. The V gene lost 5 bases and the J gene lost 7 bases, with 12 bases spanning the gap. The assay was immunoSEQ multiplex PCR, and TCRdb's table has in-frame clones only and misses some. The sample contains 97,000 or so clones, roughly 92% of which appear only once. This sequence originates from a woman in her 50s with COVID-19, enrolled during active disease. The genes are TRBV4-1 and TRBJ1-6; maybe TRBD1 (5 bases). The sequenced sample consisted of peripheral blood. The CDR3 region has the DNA TGCGCCAGCAGCGACGGACATTTCAATTCACCCCTCCACTTT. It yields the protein CASSDGHFNSPLHF.